Following are 5 T cell receptor beta chains from one sample sequenced in a study of shared clonotypes between healthy human individuals. Data came from immunoSEQ multiplex PCR; TCRdb stores just in-frame clones and leaves some out. This sample yields 2 million to 2.5 million clones, of which approximately 93% are seen a single time; 0.35% to 0.5% belongs to the top ten. The specimen sequenced was naive CD4+ T cells from PBMCs. Subset given: CD45RA+ positively selected. These receptors were collected from a young man in good health. Some clones in this sample may be carry-over from other donors' samples.

This sequence joins TRBV5-1 and TRBJ1-5, with a tentative D call TRBD1 (6 bases). Deletions cut 4 bases from V and 1 base from J, with 12 bases between. Germline V lookup: CDR1 SGHRS, CDR2 YFSETQ. The CDR3 has 15 residues. The CDR3 DNA reads TGCGCCAGCAGCCAACAGGGAGGAAGCAATCAGCCCCAGCATTTT. Its protein is CASSQQGGSNQPQHF.

The gene calls are TRBV19 and TRBJ2-1, with TRBD1 matching 8 bases. The CDR3 sequence is 16 residues long. CDR1 is LNHDA and CDR2 is SQIVND in the germline V gene (reference sequence). The trim removed 7 bases at V and 8 bases at J, leaving 16 bases unmatched. The CDR3 sequence: CASTTRHSIQGDEQFF. The DNA of the CDR3 is TGTGCCAGTACCACACGACACTCGATACAGGGGGATGAGCAGTTCTTC.

This chain connects TRBV6-5 to TRBJ2-1; 11 bases agree with TRBD2. Per germline, CDR1 MNHEY and CDR2 SVGAGI. V shed 8 bases and J 8 bases; nucleotides not matched to a gene: 8. The CDR3 extends over 14 amino acids. CDR3 region: CASRTSGSRYEQFF. The CDR3 DNA reads as TGTGCCAGCCGCACTAGCGGGAGTAGGTATGAGCAGTTCTTC.

The rearrangement uses TRBV5-1 and TRBJ2-3, with a possible D match to TRBD1 (7 bases). Trimming took 4 bases from V and 0 from J, leaving 15 bases between them. In germline, CDR1 is SGHRS, CDR2 YFSETQ. The CDR3 sequence is 16 residues long. In DNA, the CDR3 is TGCGCCAGCAGCAAAGCAGGGGGGTCTAGCACAGATACGCAGTATTTT. Translated, it gives CASSKAGGSSTDTQYF.

Comment on this clone: This sample includes further DNA sequences coding for the same CDR3. This chain connects TRBV9 to TRBJ2-2, with 7 nucleotides matching TRBD1. CDR1 SGDLS and CDR2 YYNGEE come from the germline V gene. V lost 4 bases to trimming and J lost 0 bases; unmatched junction nucleotides: 6. The CDR3 spans 16 residues. The CDR3 sequence: CASSIRQGANTGELFF. The DNA of the CDR3 is TGTGCCAGCAGCATCCGCCAGGGGGCGAACACCGGGGAGCTGTTTTTT.